The T cell receptor beta chain under discussion was sequenced for a study of cytomegalovirus exposure and HLA in healthy donors. The PCR made use of 60 Vbeta and 13 Jbeta primers. Libraries were prepared by immunoSEQ multiplex PCR; TCRdb keeps only in-frame clonotypes and omits some of them. The top ten hold around 8.2% of the sample, which has about 110,000 clones, 76% seen once. The germline V gene encodes CDR1 MDHEN and CDR2 SYDVKM. Trimming shortened V by 6 bases and J by 6 bases, and 17 bases separated the two germline ends. This CDR3 is built from 14 residues. The sequence derives from a man between 35 and 55 years old in good health and CMV-seropositive. Sequencing was done on a sample of PBMCs. The rearrangement links TRBV28 to TRBJ2-5; D possibly corresponds to TRBD2 (7 bases). This CDR3 reads CASRSSGGTQTQYF. DNA for the CDR3: TGTGCCAGCAGATCCTCGGGGGGCACTCAGACCCAGTACTTC. Looking up the rest from reference TRBV28 and TRBJ2-5 gives the full variable domain: DVKVTQSSRYLVKRTGEKVFLECVQDMDHENMFWYRQDPGLGLRLIYFSYDVKMKEKGDIPEGYSVSREKKERFSLILESASTNQTSMYLCASRSSGGTQTQYFGPGTRLLVL.